These 31 T cell receptor beta chains were sequenced from one sample in a study of cytomegalovirus exposure and HLA in healthy donors. Primers for the PCR totalled 60 Vbeta and 13 Jbeta. Sequencing was performed with immunoSEQ multiplex PCR; in TCRdb, only in-frame clones are kept and a portion is missing. Of some 120,000 clones in the sample, around 72% are singletons; the top ten hold roughly 10%. Sequenced: PBMCs. The receptors come from a woman aged 50 to 60 in good health and CMV-seropositive.

This clone was observed a few times. The chain combines TRBV12-5 with TRBJ2-1; D is ambiguous. This CDR3 comprises 11 residues. V lost 2 bases, J lost 8 bases, and 4 bases lay in between. Per germline, CDR1 LGHNT and CDR2 FRNRAP. The CDR3 DNA follows: TGTGCTAGTGGTTTGTGGCATGAGCAGTTCTTC. This codes for CASGLWHEQFF.

The chain couples TRBV19 to TRBJ2-7; TRBD2 matches at 11 bases. This CDR3 region has 12 residues. Germline V CDR1 and CDR2: LNHDA, SQIVND (reference sequence). With 9 bases clipped from V and 3 bases from J, the junction kept 1 base outside the gene matches. This CDR3 reads CARTSGIYEQYF. The CDR3 nucleotides are TGTGCCAGGACTAGCGGGATCTACGAGCAGTACTTC.

The rearrangement uses TRBV4-1 and TRBJ2-5; 14 nucleotides match TRBD2. The CDR3 has 18 amino acids. The V segment lost 1 base and the J segment 5 bases; nucleotides outside the gene matches: 9. The germline V gene encodes CDR1 MGHRA and CDR2 YSYEKL. The CDR3 DNA sequence: TGCGCCAGCAGCCAAGTTAACATGGGACTAGCGGGAGTGGAGACCCAGTACTTC. It encodes CASSQVNMGLAGVETQYF.

The chain is built from TRBV6-1 and TRBJ1-1, with 12 bases lining up with TRBD1. Unmatched junction bases numbered 4, after V lost 6 bases and J lost 5 bases. CDR3 length equals 14 residues. Germline values: CDR1 MNHNS, CDR2 SASEGT. CDR3 amino acids: CASSRGQGATEAFF. CDR3 bases: TGTGCCAGCAGCCGGGGACAGGGGGCTACTGAAGCTTTCTTT.

J is TRBJ1-5 and V is TRBV28; TRBD1 might be the D (5 bases). CDR3 length equals 16 residues. Germline V CDR1 and CDR2: MDHEN, SYDVKM. V lost 2 bases, J lost 6 bases, and 17 bases lay in between. CDR3 region: CASSLGGGAGGQPQHF. The CDR3, as DNA: TGTGCCAGCAGTTTAGGGGGGGGTGCGGGTGGTCAGCCCCAGCATTTT.

The V and J genes are TRBV10-2 and TRBJ1-6; D is perhaps TRBD1 (6 bases). Deletions cut 9 bases from V and 6 bases from J, with 12 bases between. CDR1 is WSHSY and CDR2 is SAAADI in the germline V gene. The CDR3 totals 13 residues. The CDR3, as DNA: TGCGCCAGTACGACAGGAATTAATTCACCCCTCCACTTT. Its protein is CASTTGINSPLHF.

The chain couples TRBV6-4 to TRBJ2-1; 7 positions agree with TRBD2. The length of the CDR3 is 15 residues. Germline V CDR1 and CDR2: MRHNA, SNTAGT. The V and J ends lost 4 bases and 7 bases, in that order; junction bases with no gene match: 10. CDR3 sequence (DNA): TGTGCCAGCAGTGGGAGAGCGGGATTTTCAAATGAGCAGTTCTTC. Translating it yields CASSGRAGFSNEQFF.

This clone has a count of ten or more. The chain uses TRBV27 and TRBJ2-2; 7 positions match TRBD1. J was trimmed by 7 bases and V by 5 bases; bases with no gene match: 7. Germline V gene data show CDR1 as MNHEY and CDR2 as SMNVEV (reference sequence). This CDR3 is 14 amino acids long. CDR3 in DNA: TGTGCCAGCAGTCTACAGGGGCGCGGCGGGGAGCTGTTTTTT. This encodes CASSLQGRGGELFF.

The chain carries TRBV7-8 and TRBJ1-1, with 10 bases identical to TRBD1. CDR1 is SGHVS and CDR2 is FQNEAQ in the germline V gene. The J segment lost 7 bases and the V segment lost 5 bases, leaving 4 bases of the junction unmatched. The CDR3 has 13 residues. CDR3 coding DNA: TGTGCCAGCAGCATAGGACAGGGGGGTGAAGCTTTCTTT. Amino acids: CASSIGQGGEAFF.

V gene TRBV5-4 combines with J gene TRBJ2-3; D may be TRBD2 (6 bases). The CDR3 is 15 amino acids. The V gene lost 4 bases and the J gene lost 6 bases, with 18 bases spanning the gap. Germline V gene lookup returns CDR1 SGHNT and CDR2 YYREEE (reference sequence). The CDR3 here is CASSTRDSLGDTQYF. In DNA form, the CDR3 reads TGTGCCAGCAGCACCCGGGACTCCCTGGGGGATACGCAGTATTTT.

The chain is built from TRBV9 and TRBJ1-2; D ambiguous. Germline loops: CDR1 SGDLS, CDR2 YYNGEE. This CDR3 region has 14 residues. Trimming took 4 bases from V and 8 from J, leaving 18 bases between them. CDR3 loop: CASSPNPSSGGYTF. CDR3 nucleotides: TGTGCCAGCAGCCCCAACCCTTCCAGTGGCGGCTACACCTTC.

The V call is TRBV9, the J call TRBJ1-4, with a tentative D call TRBD1 (6 bases). The CDR3 contains 14 residues. The germline V and J ends were trimmed by 2 bases and 2 bases, with 7 bases remaining between them. Germline lookup yields CDR1 SGDLS and CDR2 YYNGEE. The CDR3: CASSVDSTNEKLFF. The CDR3 DNA reads TGTGCCAGCAGCGTGGACAGTACTAATGAAAAACTGTTTTTT.

On this clone: Additional DNA sequences in this sample encode the identical CDR3. V and J are TRBV6-5 and TRBJ2-7; maybe TRBD1 (6 bases). The CDR3 sequence is 13 residues long. Germline assignment: CDR1 MNHEY and CDR2 SVGAGI. V shed 0 bases and J shed 4 bases, with 7 bases lying between them. The CDR3 DNA follows: TGTGCCAGCAGTTACTCAAGGGGGTACGAGCAGTACTTC. This encodes CASSYSRGYEQYF.

The gene calls are TRBV7-3 and TRBJ1-1; tentatively, D is TRBD1 (5 bases). This CDR3 spans 15 amino acids. Per germline, CDR1 SGHTA and CDR2 FQGTGA. Between the trimmed V and J ends, which lost 1 base and 1 base, there was a span of 10 bases. CDR3 region: CASSLREGPNTEAFF. Here the CDR3 DNA reads TGTGCCAGCAGCTTAAGGGAGGGGCCGAACACTGAAGCTTTCTTT.

This clone came up a few times. The chain employs TRBV29-1 and TRBJ2-2; 7 nucleotides line up with TRBD2. CDR3 length equals 13 residues. Germline CDR1 and CDR2: SQVTM and ANQGSEA. J was trimmed by 4 bases and V by 8 bases; bases with no gene match: 7. The CDR3 DNA reads TGCAGCATCGGGACGGGGGGCACCGGGGAGCTGTTTTTT. Translated, it gives CSIGTGGTGELFF.

The chain employs TRBV25-1 and TRBJ1-3; tentatively, D is TRBD1 (5 bases). Germline V lookup: CDR1 MGHDK, CDR2 SYGVNS. The CDR3 is 14 residues long. V gave up 5 bases and J gave up 4 bases, with 12 bases separating them. The CDR3 nucleotides are TGTGCCAGCAGTCTCCAGGGTACGGGAAACACCATATATTTT. It specifies CASSLQGTGNTIYF.

The genes are TRBV7-8 and TRBJ1-3, with a tentative D call TRBD1 (5 bases). Germline lookup yields CDR1 SGHVS and CDR2 FQNEAQ. V lost 0 bases to trimming and J lost 4 bases, with 10 bases between them. The CDR3 has 15 residues. This CDR3 is CASSLAMGGGNTIYF. The CDR3 DNA is TGTGCCAGCAGCTTAGCGATGGGGGGAGGAAACACCATATATTTT.

This clone was observed a single time. The chain carries TRBV7-3 and TRBJ2-7; 8 bases fit TRBD1. The junction had 4 bases not matched to a gene; V was cut back by 5 bases and J by 4 bases. The CDR3 extends over 13 amino acids. CDR1 SGHTA and CDR2 FQGTGA come from the germline V gene. The CDR3 bases are TGTGCCAGCAGCCAATACAGGGGGTACGAGCAGTACTTC. Its translation: CASSQYRGYEQYF.

This rearrangement joins TRBV4-3 to TRBJ2-1; 16 bases match TRBD2. J lost 3 bases, V lost 8 bases, and 10 bases had no gene match. The length of the CDR3 is 18 residues. CDR1 LGHNA and CDR2 YSLEER come from the germline V gene. CDR3 bases: TGCGCCAGCCGACCGGGACTAGCGGGAGGGGCAGGCTACAATGAGCAGTTCTTC. Protein: CASRPGLAGGAGYNEQFF.

This rearrangement joins TRBV5-4 to TRBJ1-6; D is perhaps TRBD1 (5 bases). The CDR3 loop spans 16 amino acids. Trimming left V 4 bases short and J 0 bases short, with 11 bases between. CDR1 and CDR2 from the germline V gene are SGHNT and YYREEE (reference sequence). This CDR3 reads CASSPGVSSYNSPLHF. CDR3 nucleotides: TGTGCCAGCAGCCCGGGGGTCAGCTCCTATAATTCACCCCTCCACTTT.

The rearrangement links TRBV5-8 to TRBJ2-2, with TRBD2 matching 8 bases. Trimming at V came to 4 bases and at J to 3 bases, leaving 11 bases not matched to a gene. Germline CDR1 SGHTS, CDR2 YDEGEE. The CDR3 is 17 amino acids. The CDR3 here is CASSPGLAAGYTGELFF. DNA for the CDR3: TGTGCCAGCAGCCCAGGACTAGCCGCGGGATACACCGGGGAGCTGTTTTTT.

The J gene is TRBJ2-2, the V gene TRBV4-1; D might be TRBD2 (5 bases). The V end was cut by 3 bases, the J end by 5 bases, with 16 bases between. Germline V gene lookup returns CDR1 MGHRA and CDR2 YSYEKL. The CDR3 consists of 16 residues. The CDR3 loop is CASSQDPGRSTGELFF. CDR3 coding DNA: TGCGCCAGCAGCCAGGATCCGGGAAGGAGTACCGGGGAGCTGTTTTTT.

The chain recombines TRBV6-6 with TRBJ1-6; D not certain. Germline V gene sequence: CDR1 MNHNY, CDR2 SVGAGI (reference sequence). This CDR3 spans 13 amino acids. V was clipped by 4 bases and J by 8 bases, with 9 bases between them. This chain's CDR3 is CASSSPEDSPLHF. The CDR3 DNA follows: TGTGCCAGCAGTTCCCCGGAGGATTCACCCCTCCACTTT.

This chain joins TRBV6-1 and TRBJ2-2; 8 nucleotides align to TRBD2. With 4 bases clipped from V and 4 bases from J, the junction kept 5 bases outside the gene matches. This CDR3 spans 15 amino acids. The germline gives CDR1 MNHNS, CDR2 SASEGT. The DNA for the CDR3 is TGTGCCAGCAGTGCAGGACTAGCTCTCACCGGGGAGCTGTTTTTT. Amino acids: CASSAGLALTGELFF.

The gene calls are TRBV11-3 and TRBJ1-1, with TRBD1 matching over 7 bases. CDR3 size: 15 residues. The V gene end was trimmed by 3 bases and the J gene end by 0 bases; junction bases not matched to a gene: 4. The germline gives CDR1 SGHNT, CDR2 YENEEA. CDR3: CASSLGDSLNTEAFF. CDR3 nucleotide sequence: TGTGCCAGCAGCTTGGGGGACAGTCTGAACACTGAAGCTTTCTTT. The full variable domain, in which reference TRBV11-3 and TRBJ1-1 provide the parts outside the CDR3, is EAGVVQSPRYKIIEKKQPVAFWCNPISGHNTLYWYLQNLGQGPELLIRYENEEAVDDSQLPKDRFSAERLKGVDSTLKIQPAELGDSAVYLCASSLGDSLNTEAFFGQGTRLTVV.

V gene TRBV30 combines with J gene TRBJ2-5, with 10 nucleotides matching TRBD1. The DNA end is a closer match to TRBJ2-7, so the J assignment may be wrong. CDR1 is GTSNPN and CDR2 is SVGIG in the germline V gene (reference sequence). The CDR3 runs to 14 residues. The CDR3 DNA follows: TGTGCCTGGAGTTGGGACAGGGGATCCTACGAGCAGTACTTC. Its translation: CAWSWDRGSYEQYF.

The gene calls are TRBV5-1 and TRBJ2-1, with 9 bases aligning to TRBD1. Looked up from germline, CDR1 is SGHRS and CDR2 is YFSETQ. The CDR3 consists of 16 residues. The J segment lost 9 bases and the V segment lost 7 bases, leaving 17 bases of the junction unmatched. This CDR3 is CASLAIEQGALGEQFF. DNA of the CDR3: TGCGCCAGCTTGGCGATTGAACAGGGGGCGCTAGGTGAGCAGTTCTTC.

This clone was seen a few times. V is TRBV19 and J is TRBJ1-4, with TRBD1 matching over 7 bases. CDR3 length: 15 amino acids. Germline CDR1 LNHDA, CDR2 SQIVND (reference sequence). Trimming removed 2 bases from V and 4 bases from J; junction bases left unmatched: 4. This chain's CDR3 is CASSITTGFNEKLFF. As DNA, the CDR3 is TGTGCCAGTAGTATAACGACAGGGTTTAATGAAAAACTGTTTTTT.

This chain links TRBV7-9 with TRBJ1-6, with 8 bases fitting TRBD1. The germline V gene encodes CDR1 SEHNR and CDR2 FQNEAQ (reference sequence). The CDR3 has 15 amino acids. With V trimmed by 1 base and J by 9 bases, 5 bases remained unmatched. The CDR3 spells CASSLGQGWSSPLHF. CDR3 DNA: TGTGCCAGCAGCTTAGGACAGGGGTGGTCTTCACCCCTCCACTTT.

The CDR3 nucleotides are TGTGCCAGCAGTGACTCGCTAGCGGGAGCACGTGAGCAGTTCTTC. Amino acids: CASSDSLAGAREQFF. This chain links TRBV6-4 with TRBJ2-1; 10 nucleotides match TRBD2. CDR1 and CDR2 (germline): MRHNA, SNTAGT. This CDR3 is built from 15 residues. Trimming took 0 bases from V and 9 from J; bases not matched to a gene: 5.

This clone was seen only a few times. The rearrangement links TRBV30 to TRBJ2-5; a possible D gene is TRBD1 (6 bases). CDR1 and CDR2 (germline): GTSNPN, SVGIG (reference sequence). The V end was cut by 0 bases, the J end by 7 bases, with 18 bases between. The CDR3 consists of 15 residues. The CDR3 nucleotides are TGTGCCTGGAGTGTAACACCAAGGGGGATGGGGACCCAGTACTTC. Residues: CAWSVTPRGMGTQYF. The full variable domain, with the rest looked up from reference TRBV30 and TRBJ2-5, is SQTIHQWPATLVQPVGSPLSLECTVEGTSNPNLYWYRQAAGRGLQLLFYSVGIGQISSEVPQNLSASRPQDRQFILSSKKLLLSDSGFYLCAWSVTPRGMGTQYFGPGTRLLVL.